The present TCR beta chain was sequenced within a study of blood T cell repertoires in COVID-19. Original analysis: From reference gene primer amplification, estimates of nucleated cell counts were derived. Here immunoSEQ multiplex PCR was the method, and the copy in TCRdb shows in-frame clones only, minus some. V, J and clone size derive from that table, while D and trimming were established from the DNA sequence. Here the sample spans about 100,000 clones, 84% being singletons. The germline gives CDR1 SGHDT, CDR2 YYEEEE. The CDR3 runs to 17 residues. The V end was cut by 0 bases, the J end by 5 bases, with 17 bases between.

The V and J genes are TRBV5-6 and TRBJ2-2, with D possibly TRBD2 on 6 matching bases. The sequence was collected from a man aged 60-69 years with acute or convalescent COVID-19. Sequencing used peripheral blood. The CDR3 loop is CASSLAGRTYYTGELFF. CDR3 coding DNA: TGTGCCAGCAGCTTGGCCGGGAGAACCTATTATACCGGGGAGCTGTTTTTT.